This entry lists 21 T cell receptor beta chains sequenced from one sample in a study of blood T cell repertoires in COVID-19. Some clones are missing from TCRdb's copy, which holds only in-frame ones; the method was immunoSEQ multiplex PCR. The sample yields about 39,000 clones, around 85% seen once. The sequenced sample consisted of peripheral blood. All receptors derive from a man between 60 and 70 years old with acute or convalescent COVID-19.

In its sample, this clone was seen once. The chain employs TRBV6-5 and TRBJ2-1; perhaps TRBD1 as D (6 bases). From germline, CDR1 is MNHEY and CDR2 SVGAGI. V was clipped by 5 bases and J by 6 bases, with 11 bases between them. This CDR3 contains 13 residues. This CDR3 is CASSPNRANEQFF. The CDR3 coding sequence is TGTGCCAGCAGTCCGAACAGGGCCAATGAGCAGTTCTTC.

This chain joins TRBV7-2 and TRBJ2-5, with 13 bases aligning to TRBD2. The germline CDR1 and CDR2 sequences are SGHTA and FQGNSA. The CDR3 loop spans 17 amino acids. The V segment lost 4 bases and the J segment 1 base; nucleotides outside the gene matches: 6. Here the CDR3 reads CASSSPWTSGGQETQYF. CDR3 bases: TGTGCCAGCAGCTCCCCCTGGACTAGCGGGGGCCAAGAGACCCAGTACTTC.

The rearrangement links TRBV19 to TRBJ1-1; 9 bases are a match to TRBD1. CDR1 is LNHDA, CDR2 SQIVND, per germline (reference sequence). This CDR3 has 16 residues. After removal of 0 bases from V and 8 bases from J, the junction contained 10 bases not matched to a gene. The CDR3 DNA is TGTGCCAGTAGTATAGAGCCGGACAGGGGTCGGCCAGAAGCTTTCTTT. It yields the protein CASSIEPDRGRPEAFF. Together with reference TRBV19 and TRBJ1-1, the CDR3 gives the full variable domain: DGGITQSPKYLFRKEGQNVTLSCEQNLNHDAMYWYRQDPGQGLRLIYYSQIVNDFQKGDIAEGYSVSREKKESFPLTVTSAQKNPTAFYLCASSIEPDRGRPEAFFGQGTRLTVV.

The CDR3 coding sequence is TGTGCCAGCAGTTCCGACGACACCCTTCATCGCGGGGCTTTCTTT. Residues: CASSSDDTLHRGAFF. The V and J genes are TRBV6-5 and TRBJ1-1; no clear D. The CDR3 spans 15 residues. The germline V and J ends were trimmed by 4 bases and 11 bases, with 23 bases remaining between them. The germline CDR1 and CDR2 sequences are MNHEY and SVGAGI.

CDR3 region: CASSYRGGYEQYF. The CDR3 DNA sequence: TGTGCCAGCAGTTACAGGGGAGGCTACGAGCAGTACTTC. This chain connects TRBV6-6 to TRBJ2-7; D may be TRBD2 (6 bases). The germline V and J ends were trimmed by 2 bases and 3 bases, with 8 bases remaining between them. The CDR3 length is 13 residues. Germline V gene lookup returns CDR1 MNHNY and CDR2 SVGAGI (reference sequence).

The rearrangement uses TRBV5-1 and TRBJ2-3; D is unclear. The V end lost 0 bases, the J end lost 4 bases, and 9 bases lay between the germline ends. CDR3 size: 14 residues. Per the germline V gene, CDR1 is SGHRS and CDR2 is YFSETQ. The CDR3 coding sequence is TGCGCCAGCAGCTTGGGTCAGGCCTCAGATACGCAGTATTTT. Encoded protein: CASSLGQASDTQYF.

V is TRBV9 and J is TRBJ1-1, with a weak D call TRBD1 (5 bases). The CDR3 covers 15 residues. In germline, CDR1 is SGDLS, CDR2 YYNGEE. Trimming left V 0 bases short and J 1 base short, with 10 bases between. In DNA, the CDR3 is TGTGCCAGCAGCGTAGAGACGACAGCGAACACTGAAGCTTTCTTT. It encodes CASSVETTANTEAFF.

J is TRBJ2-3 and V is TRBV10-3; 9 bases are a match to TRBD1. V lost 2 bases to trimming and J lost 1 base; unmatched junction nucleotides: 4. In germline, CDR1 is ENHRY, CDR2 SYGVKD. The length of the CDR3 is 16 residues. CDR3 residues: CAISEPQGAGTDTQYF. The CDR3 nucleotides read TGTGCCATCAGTGAGCCACAGGGGGCGGGCACAGATACGCAGTATTTT.

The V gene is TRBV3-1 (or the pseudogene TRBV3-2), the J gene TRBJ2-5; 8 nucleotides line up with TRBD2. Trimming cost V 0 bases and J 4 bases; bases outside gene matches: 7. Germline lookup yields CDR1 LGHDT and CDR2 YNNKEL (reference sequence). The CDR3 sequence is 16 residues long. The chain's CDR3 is CASSQDVGGGLETQYF. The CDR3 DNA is TGTGCCAGCAGCCAAGACGTGGGCGGGGGGTTAGAGACCCAGTACTTC.

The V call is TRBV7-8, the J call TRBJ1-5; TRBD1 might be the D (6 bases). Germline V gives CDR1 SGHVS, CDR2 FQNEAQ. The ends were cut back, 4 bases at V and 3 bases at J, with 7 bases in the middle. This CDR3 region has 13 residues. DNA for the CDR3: TGTGCCAGCAGCTGGGACACCAATCAGCCCCAGCATTTT. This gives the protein CASSWDTNQPQHF.

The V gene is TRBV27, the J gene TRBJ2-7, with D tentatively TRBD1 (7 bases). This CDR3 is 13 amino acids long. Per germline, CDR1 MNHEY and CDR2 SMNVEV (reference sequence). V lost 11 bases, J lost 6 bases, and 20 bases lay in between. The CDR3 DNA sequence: TGTGCCTGTAGACAGGGAGGCTCAGGCGAGCAGTACTTC. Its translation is CACRQGGSGEQYF.

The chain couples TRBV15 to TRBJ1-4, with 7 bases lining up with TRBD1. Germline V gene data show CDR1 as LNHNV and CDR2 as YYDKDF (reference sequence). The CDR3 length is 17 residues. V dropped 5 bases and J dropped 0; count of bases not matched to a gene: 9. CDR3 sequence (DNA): TGTGCCACCAGCTCGACAGGGCAGACGGCAACTAATGAAAAACTGTTTTTT. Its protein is CATSSTGQTATNEKLFF.

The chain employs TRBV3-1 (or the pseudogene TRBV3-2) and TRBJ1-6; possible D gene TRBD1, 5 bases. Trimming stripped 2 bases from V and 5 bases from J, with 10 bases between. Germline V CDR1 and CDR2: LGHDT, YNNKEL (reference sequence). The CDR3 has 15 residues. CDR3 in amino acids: CASSQRWGDNSPLHF. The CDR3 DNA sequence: TGTGCCAGCAGCCAACGCTGGGGGGATAATTCACCCCTCCACTTT.

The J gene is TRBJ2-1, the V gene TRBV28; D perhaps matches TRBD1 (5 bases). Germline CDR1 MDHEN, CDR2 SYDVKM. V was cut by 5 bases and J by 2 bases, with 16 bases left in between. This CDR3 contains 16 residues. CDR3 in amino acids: CASSRQGSVTYNEQFF. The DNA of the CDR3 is TGTGCCAGCAGTCGTCAGGGCTCAGTTACCTACAATGAGCAGTTCTTC.

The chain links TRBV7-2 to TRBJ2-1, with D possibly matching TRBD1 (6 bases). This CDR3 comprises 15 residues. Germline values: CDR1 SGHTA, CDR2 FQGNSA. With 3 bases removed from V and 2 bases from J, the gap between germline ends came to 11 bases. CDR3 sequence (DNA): TGTGCCAGCAGCTTGATGAGGACAGCCTACAATGAGCAGTTCTTC. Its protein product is CASSLMRTAYNEQFF.

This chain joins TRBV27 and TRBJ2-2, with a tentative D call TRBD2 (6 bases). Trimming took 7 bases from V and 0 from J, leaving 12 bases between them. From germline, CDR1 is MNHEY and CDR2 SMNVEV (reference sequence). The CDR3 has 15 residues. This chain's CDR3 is CASTDGGANTGELFF. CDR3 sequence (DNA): TGTGCCAGCACCGACGGGGGAGCGAACACCGGGGAGCTGTTTTTT.

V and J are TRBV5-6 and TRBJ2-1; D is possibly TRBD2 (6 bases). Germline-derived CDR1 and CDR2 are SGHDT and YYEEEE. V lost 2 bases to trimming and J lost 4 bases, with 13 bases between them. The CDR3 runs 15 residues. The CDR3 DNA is TGTGCCAGCAGCTTTTCATTAGCGGCATACAATGAGCAGTTCTTC. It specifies CASSFSLAAYNEQFF.

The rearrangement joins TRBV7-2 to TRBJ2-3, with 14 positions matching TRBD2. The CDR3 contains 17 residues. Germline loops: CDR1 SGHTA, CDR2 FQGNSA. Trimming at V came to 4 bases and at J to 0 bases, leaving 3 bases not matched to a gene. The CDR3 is CASSWTSGGSSTDTQYF. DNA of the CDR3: TGTGCCAGCAGCTGGACTAGCGGGGGGTCTAGCACAGATACGCAGTATTTT.

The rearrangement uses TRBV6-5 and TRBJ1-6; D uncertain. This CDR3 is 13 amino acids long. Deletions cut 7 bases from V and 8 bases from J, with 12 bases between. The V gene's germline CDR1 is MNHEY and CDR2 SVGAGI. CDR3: CASIPQVDSPLHF. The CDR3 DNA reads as TGTGCCAGCATCCCCCAGGTGGATTCACCCCTCCACTTT.

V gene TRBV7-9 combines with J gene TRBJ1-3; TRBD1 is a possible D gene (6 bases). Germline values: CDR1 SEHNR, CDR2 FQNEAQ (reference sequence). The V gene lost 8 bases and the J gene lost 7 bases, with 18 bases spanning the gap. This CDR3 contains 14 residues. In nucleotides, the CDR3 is TGTGCCAGCGGAGAGGGGGTACCCCCGAACACCATATATTTT. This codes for CASGEGVPPNTIYF.

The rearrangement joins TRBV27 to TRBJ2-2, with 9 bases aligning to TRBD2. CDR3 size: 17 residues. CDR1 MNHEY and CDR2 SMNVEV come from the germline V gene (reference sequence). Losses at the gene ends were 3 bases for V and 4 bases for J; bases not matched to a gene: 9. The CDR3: CASSFRASGTLTGELFF. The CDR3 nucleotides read TGTGCCAGCAGTTTTCGGGCTAGCGGGACCCTCACCGGGGAGCTGTTTTTT.